The source of this TCR beta chain is a study of T cells in Graves' hyperthyroidism and ophthalmopathy. This clonotype was picked up a small number of times. The antigen is unknown. Researchers barred patients who had uncontrolled infection, other autoimmune disease, pregnancy or lactation. Regarding the study as a whole: The authors' 13 V-J model separated ophthalmopathy from stable hyperthyroidism.

There were TCR beta CDR3 regions amplified from RNA transcripts. The HTBI primer set drove a first-round RT-PCR of the TCR CDR3. Via MiXCR, TCRdb re-called the multiplex PCR reads, giving one row per CDR3 protein. The sample carries about 210,000 distinct CDR3 sequences, 15% to 20% recorded once. Specimen: blood. The sequence derives from a man aged 50 to 60 with Graves' hyperthyroidism.

CDR3 sequence (DNA): TGCAGTGCTGAAGACAGGAGCGGGAGGGCCGGGGAGCTGTTTTTT. Protein product: CSAEDRSGRAGELFF. The chain has TRBV20-1 and TRBJ2-2; 10 bases map to TRBD2. The CDR3 is 15 residues long. Trimming at V came to 5 bases and at J to 6 bases, leaving 9 bases not matched to a gene. Germline V gene data show CDR1 as DFQATT and CDR2 as SNEGSKA (reference sequence).